This passage covers 15 T cell receptor beta chains from one sample sequenced in a study of blood T cell repertoires in COVID-19. TCRdb's table, derived via immunoSEQ multiplex PCR, lists solely in-frame clones and lacks some. The sample yields about 80,000 clones, approximately 82% seen once. The sample consisted of peripheral blood. These receptors were taken from a human donor in a cohort sampled during active COVID-19.

The chain couples TRBV5-1 to TRBJ2-4; 7 bases are shared with TRBD1. CDR1 is SGHRS, CDR2 YFSETQ, per germline. The CDR3 is 13 amino acids. With 4 bases clipped from V and 6 bases from J, the junction kept 4 bases outside the gene matches. The CDR3 here is CASSGDRVNIQYF. CDR3 sequence (DNA): TGCGCCAGCAGCGGCGACAGGGTAAACATTCAGTACTTC. Supplemented by reference TRBV5-1 and TRBJ2-4, the full variable domain reads KAGVTQTPRYLIKTRGQQVTLSCSPISGHRSVSWYQQTPGQGLQFLFEYFSETQRNKGNFPGRFSGRQFSNSRSEMNVSTLELGDSALYLCASSGDRVNIQYFGAGTRLSVL.

This chain connects TRBV4-1 to TRBJ2-1; D gene unclear. V was cut by 6 bases and J by 0 bases, with 15 bases left in between. This CDR3 contains 16 residues. Looked up from germline, CDR1 is MGHRA and CDR2 is YSYEKL. CDR3 nucleotides: TGCGCCAGCAGGACCTCCTTGGCAGGCTCCTACAATGAGCAGTTCTTC. Translation gives CASRTSLAGSYNEQFF.

The J gene is TRBJ1-1, the V gene TRBV6-5, with a possible D match to TRBD1 (6 bases). From germline, CDR1 is MNHEY and CDR2 SVGAGI. Trimming left V 2 bases short and J 0 bases short, with 10 bases between. CDR3 size: 15 residues. The CDR3 loop is CASSYTGQMNTEAFF. In DNA, the CDR3 is TGTGCCAGCAGTTACACCGGACAGATGAACACTGAAGCTTTCTTT.

V is TRBV30 and J is TRBJ1-6, with 7 bases matching TRBD1. Trimming removed 2 bases from V and 7 bases from J; junction bases left unmatched: 8. Germline V gives CDR1 GTSNPN, CDR2 SVGIG (reference sequence). The CDR3 length is 15 residues. CDR3: CAWSQRQGRNSPLHF. DNA of the CDR3: TGTGCCTGGAGTCAAAGACAGGGTCGCAATTCACCCCTCCACTTT.

The chain is built from TRBV28 and TRBJ2-1; TRBD2 matches at 8 bases. Germline V gene lookup returns CDR1 MDHEN and CDR2 SYDVKM. V lost 8 bases to trimming and J lost 6 bases; unmatched junction nucleotides: 6. The CDR3 extends over 13 amino acids. CDR3 DNA: TGTGCCAGCTGTAGCGGGACAAGCAATGAGCAGTTCTTC. Translating gives CASCSGTSNEQFF.

The V call is TRBV5-1, the J call TRBJ1-1, with D uncertain. Germline values: CDR1 SGHRS, CDR2 YFSETQ. This CDR3 region has 13 residues. Trimming took off 0 bases at V and 3 bases at J, with 6 bases between the two ends. CDR3 in amino acids: CASSLGPDTEAFF. Here the CDR3 DNA reads TGCGCCAGCAGCTTGGGGCCTGACACTGAAGCTTTCTTT. Together with reference TRBV5-1 and TRBJ1-1, the CDR3 gives the full variable domain: KAGVTQTPRYLIKTRGQQVTLSCSPISGHRSVSWYQQTPGQGLQFLFEYFSETQRNKGNFPGRFSGRQFSNSRSEMNVSTLELGDSALYLCASSLGPDTEAFFGQGTRLTVV.

The genes are TRBV21-1 and TRBJ2-3; the table names TRBD1, a call not compared with the DNA. TRBV21-1 is reported as a pseudogene. The CDR3 spans 17 residues. CDR3 bases: TGTGCCAGCAGCAAAGAGGCTGAGGGGGACCACACAGATACGCAGTATTTT. Its translation: CASSKEAEGDHTDTQYF.

The chain has TRBV7-9 and TRBJ2-3; 8 nucleotides line up with TRBD2. The CDR3 loop spans 11 amino acids. V dropped 5 bases and J dropped 8; count of bases not matched to a gene: 0. Germline CDR1 reads SEHNR; CDR2 reads FQNEAQ (reference sequence). The CDR3 nucleotides are TGTGCCAGCAGCCGGGAGGGTACGCAGTATTTT. Protein: CASSREGTQYF.

The gene calls are TRBV4-2 and TRBJ2-5; 10 bases are a match to TRBD2. The J segment lost 2 bases and the V segment lost 2 bases, leaving 5 bases of the junction unmatched. The CDR3 consists of 16 residues. Germline lookup yields CDR1 LGHNA and CDR2 YNFKEQ. The CDR3 region has the DNA TGTGCCAGCAGCCAAAAGCCTAGCGGGGGACAAGAGACCCAGTACTTC. Translating it yields CASSQKPSGGQETQYF.

This chain connects TRBV6-2 or TRBV6-3 to TRBJ2-5, with D unclear. V lost 3 bases and J 5 bases, leaving 4 bases between the germline ends. Germline assignment: CDR1 MNHEY and CDR2 SVGEGT. The CDR3 spans 11 residues. For the CDR3, the DNA is TGTGCCAGCAGTTATCTGGAGACCCAGTACTTC. As protein: CASSYLETQYF.

The chain couples TRBV4-2 to TRBJ2-3, with 11 positions matching TRBD2. The V and J ends lost 4 bases and 4 bases, in that order; junction bases with no gene match: 10. CDR3 length: 17 amino acids. The V gene's germline CDR1 is LGHNA and CDR2 YNFKEQ. CDR3 in amino acids: CASSLQLAGVSADTQYF. Written as DNA, the CDR3 is TGTGCCAGCAGCCTCCAACTAGCGGGGGTCTCAGCAGATACGCAGTATTTT.

In the case of this clone: The junction departs from germline at one end; a sequencing error may be responsible. The chain employs TRBV3-1 (or the pseudogene TRBV3-2) and TRBJ2-4, with 8 positions matching TRBD2. Germline V lookup: CDR1 LGHDT, CDR2 YNNKEL (reference sequence). The CDR3 loop spans 12 amino acids. In nucleotides, the CDR3 is TGTGCCAGCAGCCAAACAGCGGGGGCACCGAAATTC. Protein sequence: CASSQTAGAPKF.

This chain uses TRBV24-1 with TRBJ2-1; tentative D call: TRBD1 (5 bases). The CDR3 is 13 residues long. Germline values: CDR1 KGHDR, CDR2 SFDVKD. Deletions cut 12 bases from V and 6 bases from J, with 17 bases between. CDR3 sequence reads: CASVGQGSNEQFF. The CDR3, as DNA: TGTGCCTCCGTCGGCCAGGGCTCCAATGAGCAGTTCTTC.

As DNA, the CDR3 is TGTGCCAGCAGCCCTAGACAGGCCGTTGGCGAGCAGTACTTC. It specifies CASSPRQAVGEQYF. The chain carries TRBV6-6 and TRBJ2-7, with D possibly TRBD1 on 6 matching bases. There are 14 residues in the CDR3. V lost 6 bases, J lost 6 bases, and 18 bases lay in between. Per germline, CDR1 MNHNY and CDR2 SVGAGI (reference sequence).

This clone showed up just a few times. This chain links TRBV19 with TRBJ1-2; 7 bases are shared with TRBD1. Per the germline V gene, CDR1 is LNHDA and CDR2 is SQIVND (reference sequence). The J segment lost 0 bases and the V segment lost 3 bases, leaving 4 bases of the junction unmatched. The CDR3 loop spans 15 amino acids. The CDR3 sequence is CASSILQGSNYGYTF. CDR3 nucleotides: TGTGCCAGTAGTATTTTACAGGGGTCTAACTATGGCTACACCTTC. Complete variable domain (other parts from reference TRBV19 and TRBJ1-2): DGGITQSPKYLFRKEGQNVTLSCEQNLNHDAMYWYRQDPGQGLRLIYYSQIVNDFQKGDIAEGYSVSREKKESFPLTVTSAQKNPTAFYLCASSILQGSNYGYTFGSGTRLTVV.